This TCR beta chain was documented in a study of a mutant IDH1 vaccine in newly diagnosed glioma. Concerning this clone itself: Its antigen is unknown.

CDR3 length: 13 amino acids. V lost 8 bases and J lost 0, with 14 bases in between. The germline V gene encodes CDR1 SQVTM and CDR2 ANQGSEA. The assay was immunoSEQ multiplex PCR, and TCRdb's table has in-frame clones only and misses some. The table shows 90,000 to 100,000 clones, with roughly 90% occurring only once. Time point described: week 47, end of study. One vaccine dose held 300 ug of mutant IDH1 20-mer peptide and came with topical imiquimod. The sequence was obtained from a woman in her forties or fifties with glioma. The rearrangement uses TRBV29-1 and TRBJ2-7, with D perhaps TRBD2 (5 bases). Sequencing used PBMCs, obtained from a glioma patient whose treatment included an IDH1 peptide vaccine. The CDR3 protein is CSILRRDSYEQYF. The DNA of the CDR3 is TGCAGCATCCTCCGACGGGACTCCTACGAGCAGTACTTC.